The T cell receptor (beta chain) described here comes from a study of T cells in Graves' hyperthyroidism and ophthalmopathy. About this clonotype itself: Its antigen remains unknown.

Researchers amplified the TCR beta CDR3 regions from RNA transcripts. Initially, a first-round RT-PCR of the TCR CDR3 employed the HTBI primer set. MiXCR, run by TCRdb on the multiplex PCR reads, gives a single entry per CDR3 protein. The sample lists some 800,000 distinct CDR3 sequences, 38% occurring once. Whole-study findings and limits: In the analysis, a 13 V-J model separated ophthalmopathy from stable hyperthyroidism. Ophthalmopathy onset followed model prediction by a median around 6.6 months.

Germline lookup yields CDR1 SGHTS and CDR2 YDEGEE. V was cut by 2 bases and J by 2 bases, with 8 bases left in between. This CDR3 region has 14 residues. Material: blood. This TCR came from a man aged 18 to 30 with Graves' hyperthyroidism. The chain uses TRBV5-8 and TRBJ1-5; D uncertain. The DNA for the CDR3 is TGTGCCAGCAGCTTTTGGGGAGGCAATCAGCCCCAGCATTTT. Translation gives CASSFWGGNQPQHF. Looking up the rest from reference TRBV5-8 and TRBJ1-5 gives the full variable domain: EAGVTQSPTHLIKTRGQQATLRCSPISGHTSVYWYQQALGLGLQFLLWYDEGEERNRGNFPPRFSGRQFPNYSSELNVNALELEDSALYLCASSFWGGNQPQHFGDGTRLSIL.